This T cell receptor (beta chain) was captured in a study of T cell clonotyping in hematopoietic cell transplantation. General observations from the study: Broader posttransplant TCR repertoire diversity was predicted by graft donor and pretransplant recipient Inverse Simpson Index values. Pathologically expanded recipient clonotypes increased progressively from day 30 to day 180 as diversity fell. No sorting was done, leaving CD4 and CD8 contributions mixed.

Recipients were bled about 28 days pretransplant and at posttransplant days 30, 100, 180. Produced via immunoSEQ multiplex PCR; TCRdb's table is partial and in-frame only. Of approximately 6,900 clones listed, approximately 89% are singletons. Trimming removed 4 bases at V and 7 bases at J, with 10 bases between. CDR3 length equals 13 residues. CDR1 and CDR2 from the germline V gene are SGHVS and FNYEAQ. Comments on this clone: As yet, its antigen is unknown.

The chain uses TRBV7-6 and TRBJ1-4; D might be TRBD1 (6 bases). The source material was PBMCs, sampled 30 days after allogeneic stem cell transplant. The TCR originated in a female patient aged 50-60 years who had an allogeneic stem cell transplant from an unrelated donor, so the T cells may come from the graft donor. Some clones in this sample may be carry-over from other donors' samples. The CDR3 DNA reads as TGTGCCAGCAGCTACAGGGATCGTGAAAAACTGTTTTTT. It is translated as CASSYRDREKLFF.